This T cell receptor (beta chain) appears in the sequencing data of a study of blood T cell repertoires in COVID-19. The CDR3 is made up of 18 amino acids. Germline V CDR1 and CDR2: LNHDA, SQIVND (reference sequence). J lost 7 bases, V lost 3 bases, and 10 bases had no gene match. Measured with immunoSEQ multiplex PCR; TCRdb has only the in-frame clones, and not every one. In the table there are around 260,000 clones, approximately 84% of which are singletons. The Seattle site enrolled patients during active infection and followed them longitudinally. This sequence originates from a person aged 70 to 80 with COVID-19, enrolled during active disease. This chain connects TRBV19 to TRBJ1-6, with 12 bases matching TRBD1. Sequences were obtained from peripheral blood. DNA of the CDR3: TGTGCCAGTAGTATGGGACAGGGGGCGCGTTTTGGGAATTCACCCCTCCACTTT. Translation gives CASSMGQGARFGNSPLHF.